This T cell receptor beta chain was found in a study of T cells in Graves' hyperthyroidism and ophthalmopathy. Study-wide results and caveats: In blood, most of the thyroid clonotypes expanded above 0.001 were also present.

The TCR beta CDR3 regions underwent amplification using RNA transcripts as the source. The HTBI set primed first-round TCR CDR3 RT-PCR. TCRdb called the multiplex PCR reads again in MiXCR, with one record for every CDR3 protein. This table has roughly 660,000 distinct CDR3 sequences, around 15% appearing once. This clonotype was detected many times. Antigen: not known. Trimming took 0 bases from V and 2 from J, leaving 19 bases between them. The CDR3 runs 18 residues. Looked up from germline, CDR1 is SGHAT and CDR2 is FQNNGV. The V gene is TRBV11-2, the J gene TRBJ2-5; D might be TRBD2 (5 bases). The specimen sequenced was blood. The TCR originated in a man in his fifties or sixties with Graves' hyperthyroidism. CDR3 DNA: TGTGCCAGCAGCTTAGAACCCCTACTAGGTGGTGAGCAAGAGACCCAGTACTTC. This gives the protein CASSLEPLLGGEQETQYF.